The rows below give T cell receptor beta chains drawn from one sample of a study of post-analysis software for immune sequencing data. TCRdb redid the calling of the PCR reads with MiXCR, one entry per CDR3 protein. The sample lists around 400,000 distinct CDR3 sequences; around 37% were seen once. The sample comprised blood. The receptors originated from a girl under 18 with multiple sclerosis. Both conserved end residues are part of each CDR3. The order of the fields is J gene, D gene, clone size, V gene, CDR3 DNA, CDR3 protein. D genes are given only for firm matches. Size is omitted from some rows. Given values are once, few, many or a class for expanded clones.

j_gene: TRBJ1-1; d_gene: TRBD1; abundance: .; v_gene: TRBV12-3/TRBV12-4; CDR3nt: TGTGCCAGCAGTTTGCAGGGGGCAGTTTTCACTGAAGCTTTCTTT; CDR3aa: CASSLQGAVFTEAFF
j_gene: TRBJ1-2; d_gene: TRBD1; abundance: .; v_gene: TRBV7-9; CDR3nt: TGTGCCAGCAGCTTAACCGGGACAGGGGGCAATGGCTACACCTTC; CDR3aa: CASSLTGTGGNGYTF
j_gene: TRBJ1-1; d_gene: TRBD1; abundance: few; v_gene: TRBV12-3/TRBV12-4; CDR3nt: TGTGCCAGCAGCTCACAGGGGGCGAGTTCTGAAGCTTTCTTT; CDR3aa: CASSSQGASSEAFF
j_gene: TRBJ2-1; d_gene: .; abundance: few; v_gene: TRBV12-3/TRBV12-4; CDR3nt: TGTGCCAGCAGTGCCACCCCCTACAATGAGCAGTTCTTC; CDR3aa: CASSATPYNEQFF
j_gene: TRBJ2-5; d_gene: .; abundance: .; v_gene: TRBV29-1; CDR3nt: TGCAGCGTTGAAGAGGGAAGGGGTCAAGAGACCCAGTACTTC; CDR3aa: CSVEEGRGQETQYF
j_gene: TRBJ2-7; d_gene: .; abundance: .; v_gene: TRBV6-6; CDR3nt: TGTGCCAGCAGTTACTCCTGGAGAGAGCAGTACTTC; CDR3aa: CASSYSWREQYF
j_gene: TRBJ1-1; d_gene: TRBD1; abundance: .; v_gene: TRBV20-1; CDR3nt: TGCAGTGCCCAGGGACAGGGGGCAGAGGCTTTCTTT; CDR3aa: CSAQGQGAEAFF
j_gene: TRBJ2-7; d_gene: TRBD1; abundance: .; v_gene: TRBV7-2; CDR3nt: TGTGCCAGCTGGGAAGAGGGACAGGGAAACTACGAGCAGTACTTC; CDR3aa: CASWEEGQGNYEQYF
j_gene: TRBJ2-1; d_gene: TRBD2; abundance: few; v_gene: TRBV4-3; CDR3nt: TGCGCCAGCAGCCAAGATCCTAGCGGGGGCCGTAGCTCCTACAATGAGCAGTTCTTC; CDR3aa: CASSQDPSGGRSSYNEQFF
j_gene: TRBJ1-5; d_gene: .; abundance: few; v_gene: TRBV6-1; CDR3nt: TGTGCCAGCAGCGAAGGTGGCAGGGGTAGCAATCAGCCCCAGCATTTT; CDR3aa: CASSEGGRGSNQPQHF
j_gene: TRBJ2-7; d_gene: .; abundance: .; v_gene: TRBV9; CDR3nt: TGTGCCAGCAGCTTTCGCGCCGAGGGACACGAGCAGTACTTC; CDR3aa: CASSFRAEGHEQYF
j_gene: TRBJ2-6; d_gene: .; abundance: .; v_gene: TRBV7-9; CDR3nt: TGTGCCAGCAGCTTAGACTGGGGGGCTGGGGCCAACGTCCTGACTTTC; CDR3aa: CASSLDWGAGANVLTF
j_gene: TRBJ2-3; d_gene: TRBD2; abundance: few; v_gene: TRBV20-1; CDR3nt: TGCAGTGCTTCGAAACCGGGACTAGCATTCTCAGATACGCAGTATTTT; CDR3aa: CSASKPGLAFSDTQYF
j_gene: TRBJ2-1; d_gene: .; abundance: many; v_gene: TRBV6-5; CDR3nt: TGTGCCAGCAGTTACGGCCTTGGTGTCAATGAGCAGTTCTTC; CDR3aa: CASSYGLGVNEQFF
j_gene: TRBJ1-2; d_gene: .; abundance: few; v_gene: TRBV12-3/TRBV12-4; CDR3nt: TGTGCCAGCAGTTCCGACCTGGACCACTATGGCTACACCTTC; CDR3aa: CASSSDLDHYGYTF
j_gene: TRBJ2-1; d_gene: TRBD1; abundance: few; v_gene: TRBV7-2; CDR3nt: TGTGCCAGCAGCAATAGCAGGGGGAATGAGCAGTTCTTC; CDR3aa: CASSNSRGNEQFF
j_gene: TRBJ2-2; d_gene: .; abundance: few; v_gene: TRBV29-1; CDR3nt: TGCAGCGTTGTCCCAGCGAACACCGGGGAGCTGTTTTTT; CDR3aa: CSVVPANTGELFF
j_gene: TRBJ2-5; d_gene: TRBD1; abundance: .; v_gene: TRBV3-1; CDR3nt: TGTGCCAGCAGCCAGAGGGGACAGGCGGGGACCCAGTACTTC; CDR3aa: CASSQRGQAGTQYF
j_gene: TRBJ2-5; d_gene: TRBD2; abundance: .; v_gene: TRBV5-1; CDR3nt: TGCGCCAGCAGCCCAAGCGGGACCGCCTACAATGAGCAGTACTTC; CDR3aa: CASSPSGTAYNEQYF
j_gene: TRBJ2-2; d_gene: .; abundance: few; v_gene: TRBV9; CDR3nt: TGTGCCAGCGGACGAATTGACGGGGGGGAGCTGTTTTTT; CDR3aa: CASGRIDGGELFF
j_gene: TRBJ1-1; d_gene: .; abundance: .; v_gene: TRBV29-1; CDR3nt: TGCAGCGTTGAGCTGGGGAACACTGAAGCTTTCTTT; CDR3aa: CSVELGNTEAFF
j_gene: TRBJ2-2; d_gene: .; abundance: .; v_gene: TRBV9; CDR3nt: TGTGCCAGCAGCGTCCGACAGTCGGCCGGGGAGCTGTTTTTT; CDR3aa: CASSVRQSAGELFF
j_gene: TRBJ2-5; d_gene: .; abundance: few; v_gene: TRBV24-1; CDR3nt: TGTGCCACCAGTGAAATCAGTCAGGGGAGACAAGAGACCCAGTACTTC; CDR3aa: CATSEISQGRQETQYF
j_gene: TRBJ1-2; d_gene: TRBD1; abundance: few; v_gene: TRBV20-1; CDR3nt: TGCAGTGCTAGATTTGCAGGGGGCGTTGGCGACGGCTATGGCTACACCTTC; CDR3aa: CSARFAGGVGDGYGYTF
j_gene: TRBJ2-3; d_gene: TRBD2; abundance: .; v_gene: TRBV7-6; CDR3nt: TGTGCCAGCAGCCCTCCTAGCGGGGGAATGGATACGCAGTATTTT; CDR3aa: CASSPPSGGMDTQYF
j_gene: TRBJ2-1; d_gene: .; abundance: few; v_gene: TRBV20-1; CDR3nt: TGCAGTGCTGGACCGACGTTAGCCTACAATGAGCAGTTCTTC; CDR3aa: CSAGPTLAYNEQFF
j_gene: TRBJ2-1; d_gene: .; abundance: few; v_gene: TRBV29-1; CDR3nt: TGCAGCGTTGTGGACTTTTCCTCCTACAATGAGCAGTTCTTC; CDR3aa: CSVVDFSSYNEQFF
j_gene: TRBJ2-1; d_gene: .; abundance: .; v_gene: TRBV30; CDR3nt: TGTGCCTGGAGTGCCGTGGGGAGCGTTAGCGAGTTCTTC; CDR3aa: CAWSAVGSVSEFF
j_gene: TRBJ1-2; d_gene: .; abundance: once; v_gene: TRBV7-2; CDR3nt: TGTGCCAGCAGTTCAATCTATGGCTACACCTTC; CDR3aa: CASSSIYGYTF
j_gene: TRBJ2-4; d_gene: .; abundance: .; v_gene: TRBV7-9; CDR3nt: TGTGCCAGCAGCTTAGGGGCCAGGGGTTATTGCCGGGAGTACTTC; CDR3aa: CASSLGARGYCREYF
j_gene: TRBJ2-1; d_gene: .; abundance: few; v_gene: TRBV4-1; CDR3nt: TGCGCCAGCAGCCTGGGGGACGGGGTCAATGAGCAGTTCTTC; CDR3aa: CASSLGDGVNEQFF
j_gene: TRBJ2-7; d_gene: .; abundance: .; v_gene: TRBV27; CDR3nt: TGTGCCAGCAGTCCGACAGGTACCTACGAGCAGTACTTC; CDR3aa: CASSPTGTYEQYF
j_gene: TRBJ1-2; d_gene: .; abundance: .; v_gene: TRBV6-6; CDR3nt: TGTGCCAGCAGTTCCTCCCCGGACAGAGGCTATGGCTACACCTTC; CDR3aa: CASSSSPDRGYGYTF
j_gene: TRBJ2-5; d_gene: .; abundance: few; v_gene: TRBV11-2; CDR3nt: TGTGCCAGCACCTTGCCGGTAGCGGACCAAGAGACCCAGTACTTC; CDR3aa: CASTLPVADQETQYF
j_gene: TRBJ2-1; d_gene: TRBD2; abundance: .; v_gene: TRBV6-5; CDR3nt: TGTGCCAGCAGCCCGACTAGCGGGGGTAACTACAATGAGCAGTTCTTC; CDR3aa: CASSPTSGGNYNEQFF
j_gene: TRBJ2-1; d_gene: .; abundance: .; v_gene: TRBV25-1; CDR3nt: TGTGCCAGCAGTGAATGGTCGACTTGGACGTCAATGAGGCAGTTCTTC; CDR3aa: CASSEWSTWTSMRQFF
j_gene: TRBJ2-3; d_gene: .; abundance: few; v_gene: TRBV12-3/TRBV12-4; CDR3nt: TGTGCCAGCAGTTTAGGGGGCTGGTCAGATACGCAGTATTTT; CDR3aa: CASSLGGWSDTQYF
j_gene: TRBJ2-1; d_gene: .; abundance: .; v_gene: TRBV4-1; CDR3nt: TGCGCCAGCAGCCAAGATGGGCTCAAGCAGTTCTTC; CDR3aa: CASSQDGLKQFF
j_gene: TRBJ1-2; d_gene: .; abundance: .; v_gene: TRBV5-1; CDR3nt: TGCGCCAGCAGCTTCGCAGGGAATCCCTATGGCTACACCTTC; CDR3aa: CASSFAGNPYGYTF
j_gene: TRBJ1-4; d_gene: .; abundance: .; v_gene: TRBV4-3; CDR3nt: TGCGCCAGCAGCTTGGAAAGAGCTAATGAAAAACTGTTTTTT; CDR3aa: CASSLERANEKLFF
j_gene: TRBJ1-1; d_gene: .; abundance: .; v_gene: TRBV4-1; CDR3nt: TGCGCCAGCAGCCACTATTCGACGAACACTGAAGCTTTCTTT; CDR3aa: CASSHYSTNTEAFF
j_gene: TRBJ1-1; d_gene: .; abundance: .; v_gene: TRBV20-1; CDR3nt: TGCAGTGCTCCCGCGGGACACCGGAACACTGAAGCTTTCTTT; CDR3aa: CSAPAGHRNTEAFF
j_gene: TRBJ2-4; d_gene: .; abundance: few; v_gene: TRBV28; CDR3nt: TGTGCCAGCAGCCTCCCAGCATGGAGCCCCATTCAGTACTTC; CDR3aa: CASSLPAWSPIQYF
j_gene: TRBJ2-1; d_gene: TRBD1; abundance: .; v_gene: TRBV10-3; CDR3nt: TGTGCCAGCGCGCCGGGACAGGGTAGAAATGAGCAGTTCTTC; CDR3aa: CASAPGQGRNEQFF
j_gene: TRBJ2-1; d_gene: TRBD2; abundance: many; v_gene: TRBV9; CDR3nt: TGTGCCAGCAGCTATCTAGCGGGGGGGGTCAATGAGCAGTTCTTC; CDR3aa: CASSYLAGGVNEQFF
j_gene: TRBJ1-5; d_gene: .; abundance: .; v_gene: TRBV20-1; CDR3nt: TGCAGTGTTTCGAGGGGGGAAACCCTAAATCAGCCCCAGCATTTT; CDR3aa: CSVSRGETLNQPQHF
j_gene: TRBJ2-7; d_gene: TRBD1; abundance: few; v_gene: TRBV13; CDR3nt: TGTGCCAGCAGCTCCATCTCAGGGGGCAAAAACGAGCAGTACTTC; CDR3aa: CASSSISGGKNEQYF
j_gene: TRBJ2-7; d_gene: TRBD1; abundance: few; v_gene: TRBV30; CDR3nt: TGTGCCTGGTCCGGGACAGGGCCCTACGAGCAGTACTTC; CDR3aa: CAWSGTGPYEQYF
j_gene: TRBJ1-2; d_gene: TRBD1; abundance: .; v_gene: TRBV9; CDR3nt: TGTGCCAGCAGCGTATCGTATGGCGGTATGGGGACAGTCCCTAACTATGGCTACACCTTC; CDR3aa: CASSVSYGGMGTVPNYGYTF
j_gene: TRBJ2-7; d_gene: TRBD2; abundance: .; v_gene: TRBV28; CDR3nt: TGTGCCAGCAGCCTACCCGGGACTAGCGACTCCGAGCAGTACTTC; CDR3aa: CASSLPGTSDSEQYF
j_gene: TRBJ2-7; d_gene: TRBD2; abundance: .; v_gene: TRBV6-5; CDR3nt: TGTGCCAGCAGCCCTAGGACTAGCGGGGGGTTGGACGAGCAGTACTTC; CDR3aa: CASSPRTSGGLDEQYF
j_gene: TRBJ2-1; d_gene: .; abundance: few; v_gene: TRBV3-1; CDR3nt: TGTGCCAGCAGCTCGTTCTGGTACAATGAGCAGTTCTTC; CDR3aa: CASSSFWYNEQFF
j_gene: TRBJ1-2; d_gene: TRBD1; abundance: .; v_gene: TRBV6-2/TRBV6-3; CDR3nt: TGTGCCAGCAGGGAGGACAGGGATGGCTACACCTTC; CDR3aa: CASREDRDGYTF
j_gene: TRBJ1-1; d_gene: .; abundance: once; v_gene: TRBV28; CDR3nt: TGTGCCAGCCCGTCGACAGGCCACCCGGGAGGGGACACCGAAGCTTTCTTT; CDR3aa: CASPSTGHPGGDTEAFF
j_gene: TRBJ1-2; d_gene: .; abundance: .; v_gene: TRBV5-1; CDR3nt: TGCGCCAGCAAACCCCCGGCAGCGACGAACTATGGCTACACCTTC; CDR3aa: CASKPPAATNYGYTF
j_gene: TRBJ2-1; d_gene: .; abundance: few; v_gene: TRBV7-3; CDR3nt: TGTGCCAGCAGCTTAAATTCTGAGGGAAATGAGCAGTTCTTC; CDR3aa: CASSLNSEGNEQFF
j_gene: TRBJ1-1; d_gene: .; abundance: .; v_gene: TRBV28; CDR3nt: TGTGCCAGCAGTTTTGGGGATCTGGATACTGGAGCTTTCTTT; CDR3aa: CASSFGDLDTGAFF
j_gene: TRBJ2-1; d_gene: .; abundance: .; v_gene: TRBV5-5; CDR3nt: TGTGCCAGCAGGAGTTCGGAGACCCAGTTCTTC; CDR3aa: CASRSSETQFF
j_gene: TRBJ2-5; d_gene: .; abundance: .; v_gene: TRBV29-1; CDR3nt: TGCAGCGTTGGTGGCAGGTCCTCCCAAGAGACCCAGTACTTC; CDR3aa: CSVGGRSSQETQYF